What follows describes a single T cell receptor beta chain. Its cognate antigen is unknown. TCRdb recomputed calls from the 5' RACE reads with MiXCR, one row per CDR3 protein. The data hold some 190,000 distinct CDR3 sequences, with approximately 20% observed a single time. The data belong to a study of T-cell memory formation after mild COVID-19. Study conclusions and caveats: Day 15 to 85 contracting clones showed balanced CD4/CD8; day 15 to 37 expanders favored CD4+.

This clonotype was obtained from an adult woman who had mild COVID-19 (a few samples of this study predate the infection). Cell type and time point are not known. The sequencing sample was made of PBMCs or a T cell subset sorted from them (not recorded which).

The CDR3 region is CSARGQGGTEAFF. The CDR3 nucleotides read TGCAGTGCTAGGGGACAGGGGGGAACTGAAGCTTTCTTT. The J gene is TRBJ1-1, the V gene TRBV20-1, with 11 positions matching TRBD1. CDR1 is DFQATT, CDR2 SNEGSKA, per germline (reference sequence). The J segment lost 5 bases and the V segment lost 3 bases, leaving 2 bases of the junction unmatched. The CDR3 consists of 13 residues.